Below, one T cell receptor beta chain is given with its context. Antigen: not known. MiXCR, applied by TCRdb to the reads, yields one record per CDR3 protein. Altogether around 770,000 distinct CDR3 sequences are present, roughly 29% being singletons, with the ten largest covering over 10%. Germline CDR1 SNHLY, CDR2 FYNNEI. This CDR3 has 13 residues. V was pared by 4 bases and J by 3 bases, with 9 bases between. This entry is derived from a study of T cell repertoires in cytomegalovirus infection. The sample consisted of cultured CD8+ T cells from PBMCs, taken from culture after CMV antigen stimulation. The clonotype was recovered from a human donor in good health (CMV status not recorded). Some clones in this sample may be carry-over from other donors' samples. The gene calls are TRBV2 and TRBJ1-1; D is unclear. The CDR3 is CASSGSDYTEAFF. DNA of the CDR3: TGTGCCAGCAGTGGTAGTGACTACACTGAAGCTTTCTTT.